This TCR beta chain was sequenced in a study of blood T cells in healthy people across ages. The CDR3 runs to 14 residues. The V gene end was trimmed by 4 bases and the J gene end by 10 bases; junction bases not matched to a gene: 4. Germline assignment: CDR1 SNHLY and CDR2 FYNNEI. The use of a sample-barcoded 5' primer and a J-beta primer mix characterized a second PCR of roughly 7 to 11 cycles. Every molecule of cDNA carried a tag from a template-switch adaptor with 12 random nucleotides. Via MiXCR, TCRdb re-called the 5' RACE reads, giving one row per CDR3 protein. The data contain some 850,000 distinct CDR3 sequences, roughly 25% of them singletons. This clonotype was recorded a few times. The data also belong to a second study, concerning T cells of mothers and their children. That publication notes: Donors comprised a few healthy Caucasian mothers plus their six children.

The sequence was collected from a boy between 5 and 17 years old in good health. The V gene is TRBV2, the J gene TRBJ2-1, with 13 bases fitting TRBD2. Sequencing was carried out using blood. CDR3 sequence (DNA): TGTGCCAGCAGTGGGACTAGCGGGAGCGGGGAGCAGTTCTTC. Amino acid sequence: CASSGTSGSGEQFF.